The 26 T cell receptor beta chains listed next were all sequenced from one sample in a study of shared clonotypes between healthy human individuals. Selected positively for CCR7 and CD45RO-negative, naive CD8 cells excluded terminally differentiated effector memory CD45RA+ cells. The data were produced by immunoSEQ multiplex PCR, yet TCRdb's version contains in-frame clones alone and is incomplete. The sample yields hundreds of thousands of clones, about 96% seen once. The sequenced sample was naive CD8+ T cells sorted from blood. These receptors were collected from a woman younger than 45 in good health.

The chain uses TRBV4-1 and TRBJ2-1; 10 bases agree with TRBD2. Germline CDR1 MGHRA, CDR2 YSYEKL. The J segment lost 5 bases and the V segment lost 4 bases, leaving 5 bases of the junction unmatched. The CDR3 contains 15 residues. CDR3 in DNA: TGCGCCAGCAGCCCTAGGACTAGCGGTCACAATGAGCAGTTCTTC. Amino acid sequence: CASSPRTSGHNEQFF.

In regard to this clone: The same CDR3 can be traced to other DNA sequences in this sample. The CDR3 nucleotides are TGTGCCAGCAGCTTGGGTACAGATACGCAGTATTTT. This gives the protein CASSLGTDTQYF. The chain recombines TRBV7-9 with TRBJ2-3; D unresolved. Per the germline V gene, CDR1 is SEHNR and CDR2 is FQNEAQ (reference sequence). V was trimmed by 3 bases and J by 3 bases, leaving 4 bases between them. CDR3 length: 12 amino acids.

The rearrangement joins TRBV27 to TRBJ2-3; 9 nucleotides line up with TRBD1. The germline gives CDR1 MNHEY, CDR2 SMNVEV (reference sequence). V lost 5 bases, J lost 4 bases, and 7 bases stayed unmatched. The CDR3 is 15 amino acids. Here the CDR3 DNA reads TGTGCCAGCAGTACAGACAGGGGGGGTCCAGATACGCAGTATTTT. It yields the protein CASSTDRGGPDTQYF.

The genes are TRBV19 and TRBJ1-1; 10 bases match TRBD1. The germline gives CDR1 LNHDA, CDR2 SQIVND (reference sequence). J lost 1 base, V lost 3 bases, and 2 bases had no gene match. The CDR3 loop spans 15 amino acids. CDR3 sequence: CASSIDRGPNTEAFF. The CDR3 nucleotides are TGTGCCAGTAGTATTGACAGGGGGCCGAACACTGAAGCTTTCTTT.

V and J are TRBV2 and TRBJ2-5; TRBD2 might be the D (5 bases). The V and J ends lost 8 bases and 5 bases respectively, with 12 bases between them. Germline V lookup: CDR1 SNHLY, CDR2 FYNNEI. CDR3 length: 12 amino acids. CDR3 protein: CASPEDLETQYF. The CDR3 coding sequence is TGTGCCAGCCCGGAGGATCTCGAGACCCAGTACTTC.

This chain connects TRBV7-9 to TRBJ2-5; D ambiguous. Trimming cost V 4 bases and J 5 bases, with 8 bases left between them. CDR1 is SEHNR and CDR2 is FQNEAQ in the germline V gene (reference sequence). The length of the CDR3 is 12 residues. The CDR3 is CASSSQVETQYF. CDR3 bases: TGTGCCAGCAGCTCCCAGGTGGAGACCCAGTACTTC. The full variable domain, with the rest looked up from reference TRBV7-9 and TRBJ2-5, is DTGVSQNPRHKITKRGQNVTFRCDPISEHNRLYWYRQTLGQGPEFLTYFQNEAQLEKSRLLSDRFSAERPKGSFSTLEIQRTEQGDSAMYLCASSSQVETQYFGPGTRLLVL.

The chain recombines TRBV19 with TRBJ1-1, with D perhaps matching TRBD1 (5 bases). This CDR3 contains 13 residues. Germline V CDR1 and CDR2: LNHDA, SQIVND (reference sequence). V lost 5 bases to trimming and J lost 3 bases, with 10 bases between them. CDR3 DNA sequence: TGTGCCAGTAGTGTACAGGAATACACTGAAGCTTTCTTT. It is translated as CASSVQEYTEAFF.

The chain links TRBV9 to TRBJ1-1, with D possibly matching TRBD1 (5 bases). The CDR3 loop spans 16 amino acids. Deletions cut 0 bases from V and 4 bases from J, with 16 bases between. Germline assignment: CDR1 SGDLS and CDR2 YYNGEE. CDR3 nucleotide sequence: TGTGCCAGCAGCGTAGTCCCTGGGGGAAGGGGCACTGAAGCTTTCTTT. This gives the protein CASSVVPGGRGTEAFF.

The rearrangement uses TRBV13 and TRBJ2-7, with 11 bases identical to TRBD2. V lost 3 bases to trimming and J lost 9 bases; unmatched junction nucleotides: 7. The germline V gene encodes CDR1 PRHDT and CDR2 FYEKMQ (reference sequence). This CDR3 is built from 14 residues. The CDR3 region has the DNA TGTGCCAGCAGCTTGGAACTAGCGGGAGAGGTGCAGTACTTC. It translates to CASSLELAGEVQYF. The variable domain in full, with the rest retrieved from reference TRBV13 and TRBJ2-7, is AAGVIQSPRHLIKEKRETATLKCYPIPRHDTVYWYQQGPGQDPQFLISFYEKMQSDKGSIPDRFSAQQFSDYHSELNMSSLELGDSALYFCASSLELAGEVQYFGPGTRLTVT.

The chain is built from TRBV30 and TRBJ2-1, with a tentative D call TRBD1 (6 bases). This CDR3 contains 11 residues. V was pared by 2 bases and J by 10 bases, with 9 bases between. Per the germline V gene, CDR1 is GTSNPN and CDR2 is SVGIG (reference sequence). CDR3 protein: CAWSPGTEQFF. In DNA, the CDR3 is TGTGCCTGGAGTCCCGGGACAGAGCAGTTCTTC.

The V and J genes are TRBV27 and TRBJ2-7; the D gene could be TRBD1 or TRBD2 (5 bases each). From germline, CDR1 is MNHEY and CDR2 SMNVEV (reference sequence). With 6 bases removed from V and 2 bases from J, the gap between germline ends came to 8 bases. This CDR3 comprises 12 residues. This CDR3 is CASRGPAYEQYF. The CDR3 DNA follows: TGTGCCAGCAGGGGACCCGCCTACGAGCAGTACTTC.

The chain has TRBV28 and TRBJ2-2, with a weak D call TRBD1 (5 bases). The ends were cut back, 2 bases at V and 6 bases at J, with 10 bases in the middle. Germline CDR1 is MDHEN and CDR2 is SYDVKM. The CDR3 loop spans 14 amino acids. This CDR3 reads CASSLNRLPGELFF. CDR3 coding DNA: TGTGCCAGCAGTTTAAACAGGTTGCCCGGGGAGCTGTTTTTT.

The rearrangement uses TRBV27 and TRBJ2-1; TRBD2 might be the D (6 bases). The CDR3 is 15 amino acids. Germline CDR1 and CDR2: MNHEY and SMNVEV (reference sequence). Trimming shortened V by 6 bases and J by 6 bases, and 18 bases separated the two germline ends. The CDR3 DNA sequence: TGTGCCAGCAGACTACTCCGGGACTTGGCCAATGAGCAGTTCTTC. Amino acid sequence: CASRLLRDLANEQFF.

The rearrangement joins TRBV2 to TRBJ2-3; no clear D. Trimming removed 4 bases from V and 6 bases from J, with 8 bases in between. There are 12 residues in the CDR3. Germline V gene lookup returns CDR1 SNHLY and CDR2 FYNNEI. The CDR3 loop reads CASSASADTQYF. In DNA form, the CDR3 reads TGTGCCAGCAGTGCTTCAGCCGATACGCAGTATTTT. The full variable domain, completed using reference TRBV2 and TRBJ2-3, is EPEVTQTPSHQVTQMGQEVILRCVPISNHLYFYWYRQILGQKVEFLVSFYNNEISEKSEIFDDQFSVERPDGSNFTLKIRSTKLEDSAMYFCASSASADTQYFGPGTRLTVL.

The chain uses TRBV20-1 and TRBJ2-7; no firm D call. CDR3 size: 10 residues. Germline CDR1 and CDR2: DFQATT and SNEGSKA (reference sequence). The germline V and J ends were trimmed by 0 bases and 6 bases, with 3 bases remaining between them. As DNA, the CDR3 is TGCAGTGCTAGAGATCCCGAGCAGTACTTC. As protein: CSARDPEQYF.

The CDR3, as DNA: TGTGCCAGCAGCCCTCTCCGCACGGACAGCTCCTACGAGCAGTACTTC. Protein product: CASSPLRTDSSYEQYF. This chain joins TRBV9 and TRBJ2-7; weak D call: TRBD1 (6 bases). The V end was cut by 4 bases, the J end by 0 bases, with 17 bases between. The germline gives CDR1 SGDLS, CDR2 YYNGEE. CDR3 length: 16 residues.

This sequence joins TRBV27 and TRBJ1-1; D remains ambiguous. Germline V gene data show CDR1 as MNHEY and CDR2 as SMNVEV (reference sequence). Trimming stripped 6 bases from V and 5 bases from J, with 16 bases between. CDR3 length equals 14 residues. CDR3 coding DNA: TGTGCCAGCAGAGTCGCGCACGGTGGAACTGAAGCTTTCTTT. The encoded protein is CASRVAHGGTEAFF.

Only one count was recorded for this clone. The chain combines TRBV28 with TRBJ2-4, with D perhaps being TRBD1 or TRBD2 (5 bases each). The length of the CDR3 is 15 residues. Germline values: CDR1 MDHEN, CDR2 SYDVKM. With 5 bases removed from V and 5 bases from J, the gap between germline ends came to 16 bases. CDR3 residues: CASSKLTGTQNIQYF. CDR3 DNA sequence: TGTGCCAGCAGTAAACTTACTGGGACCCAAAACATTCAGTACTTC.

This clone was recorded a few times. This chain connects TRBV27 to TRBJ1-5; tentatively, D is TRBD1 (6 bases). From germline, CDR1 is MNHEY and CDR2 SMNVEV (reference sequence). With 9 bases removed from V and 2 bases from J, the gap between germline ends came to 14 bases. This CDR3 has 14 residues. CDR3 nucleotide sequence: TGTGCCAGTACTACAGGGCAGGGCAATCAGCCCCAGCATTTT. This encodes CASTTGQGNQPQHF.

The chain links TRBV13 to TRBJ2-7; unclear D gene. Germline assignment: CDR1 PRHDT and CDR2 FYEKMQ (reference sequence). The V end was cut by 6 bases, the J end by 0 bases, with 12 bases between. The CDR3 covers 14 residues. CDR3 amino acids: CASSGDELSYEQYF. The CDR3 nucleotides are TGTGCCAGCAGTGGCGATGAACTCTCCTACGAGCAGTACTTC.

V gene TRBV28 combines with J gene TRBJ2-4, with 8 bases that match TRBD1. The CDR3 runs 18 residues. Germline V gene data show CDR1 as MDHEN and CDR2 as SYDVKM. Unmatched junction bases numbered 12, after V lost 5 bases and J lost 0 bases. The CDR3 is CASSRQGAENLAKNIQYF. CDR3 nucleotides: TGTGCCAGCAGTCGGCAGGGGGCGGAAAATCTAGCCAAAAACATTCAGTACTTC.

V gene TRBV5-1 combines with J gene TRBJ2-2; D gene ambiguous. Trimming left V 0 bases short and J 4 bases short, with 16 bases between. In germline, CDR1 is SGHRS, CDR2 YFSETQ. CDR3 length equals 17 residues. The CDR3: CASSLVELTTATGELFF. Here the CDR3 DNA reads TGCGCCAGCAGCTTGGTCGAACTGACGACGGCCACCGGGGAGCTGTTTTTT.

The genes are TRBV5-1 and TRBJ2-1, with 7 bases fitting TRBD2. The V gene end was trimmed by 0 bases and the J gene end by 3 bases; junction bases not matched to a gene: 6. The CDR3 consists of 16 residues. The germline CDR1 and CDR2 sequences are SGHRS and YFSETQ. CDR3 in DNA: TGCGCCAGCAGCTTGGAGGCTAGCGGATTCTACAATGAGCAGTTCTTC. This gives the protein CASSLEASGFYNEQFF.

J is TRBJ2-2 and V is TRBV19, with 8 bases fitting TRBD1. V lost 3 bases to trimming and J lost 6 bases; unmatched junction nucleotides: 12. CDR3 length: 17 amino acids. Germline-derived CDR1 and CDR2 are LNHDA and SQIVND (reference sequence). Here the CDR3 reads CASSIRADREGAGELFF. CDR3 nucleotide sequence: TGTGCCAGTAGTATTAGGGCGGACAGGGAAGGGGCCGGGGAGCTGTTTTTT.

The CDR3 reads CASSQSLTGTGPHQPQHF. The CDR3 DNA reads as TGCGCCAGCAGCCAAAGCCTCACCGGGACAGGGCCCCATCAGCCCCAGCATTTT. This sequence joins TRBV4-1 and TRBJ1-5, with 9 nucleotides matching TRBD1. The CDR3 totals 18 residues. Germline CDR1 reads MGHRA; CDR2 reads YSYEKL. Trimming removed 2 bases from V and 5 bases from J; junction bases left unmatched: 13.

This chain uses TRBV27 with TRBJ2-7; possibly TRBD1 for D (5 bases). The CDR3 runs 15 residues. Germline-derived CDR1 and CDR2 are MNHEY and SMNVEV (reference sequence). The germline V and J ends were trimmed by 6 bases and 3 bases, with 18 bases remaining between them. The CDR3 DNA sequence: TGTGCCAGCAGCCCTCAGGGTTTCCAACTCTACGAGCAGTACTTC. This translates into CASSPQGFQLYEQYF.